The T cell receptor (beta chain) under discussion was sequenced for a study of T-cell reconstitution after alpha-beta-depleted transplantation in children. Study-level findings and limits: After transplant, at about two months, alpha-beta T cells were reportedly derived from several hundred expanded graft clones. After one year, T-cell counts and TCRbeta diversity mostly came from new T cells. High day-60 TCRbeta diversity in some patients came from surviving recipient T cells and thymic progenitors.

This CDR3 is 14 amino acids long. Germline values: CDR1 MDHEN, CDR2 SYDVKM. The V gene lost 3 bases and the J gene lost 0 bases, with 5 bases spanning the gap. The TCRbeta library was prepared with unique molecular identifiers. TCRdb redid the calling of the PCR reads with MiXCR, one entry per CDR3 protein. The sample lists approximately 490,000 distinct CDR3 sequences, more than 9% occurring once. This clonotype was counted at least ten times. No antigen is known for it. Here the sequenced sample was PBMCs, taken before TCRalphabeta/CD19-depleted stem cell transplant. The receptor comes from a child younger than 10 with inherited bone marrow failure, due to receive a stem cell transplant. The chain recombines TRBV28 with TRBJ1-4; D is ambiguous. CDR3 protein: CASSFAPTNEKLFF. In DNA, the CDR3 is TGTGCCAGCAGTTTTGCCCCAACTAATGAAAAACTGTTTTTT.